Included here is one T cell receptor beta chain sequence, with context. Its antigen is not known. The data belong to a study of shared clonotypes between healthy human individuals. Looking at the study overall: Donors consisted of two women and a few men between 18 and 49. Donors had three CD4 naive, three CD4 memory, two CD8 naive and one CD8 memory plate apiece.

Here immunoSEQ multiplex PCR was the method, and the copy in TCRdb shows in-frame clones only, minus some. This sample has around 2,000,000 clones, with just under 95% found just once. CD45RO negativity and positive selection for CCR7 defined naive CD8 cells, a population that excluded terminally differentiated effector memory CD45RA+ cells. Study results and caveats: Few donors limited the genetic and exposure-history diversity represented. Non-shared clonotypes had lower generation probabilities than clonotypes shared by all four sorted-subset donors.

Looked up from germline, CDR1 is SEHNR and CDR2 is FQNEAQ (reference sequence). The CDR3 is made up of 15 amino acids. The V end was cut by 1 base, the J end by 7 bases, with 16 bases between. What was sequenced was naive CD8+ T cells sorted from blood. The origin of this receptor is a man between 18 and 29 years old in good health. V gene TRBV7-9 combines with J gene TRBJ1-2; D call uncertain. The CDR3 nucleotides read TGTGCCAGCAGCTTAGGGGAACAGAACCCCCCTGGCTACACCTTC. Protein product: CASSLGEQNPPGYTF. The variable domain in full, completed from reference TRBV7-9 and TRBJ1-2, reads DTGVSQNPRHKITKRGQNVTFRCDPISEHNRLYWYRQTLGQGPEFLTYFQNEAQLEKSRLLSDRFSAERPKGSFSTLEIQRTEQGDSAMYLCASSLGEQNPPGYTFGSGTRLTVV.